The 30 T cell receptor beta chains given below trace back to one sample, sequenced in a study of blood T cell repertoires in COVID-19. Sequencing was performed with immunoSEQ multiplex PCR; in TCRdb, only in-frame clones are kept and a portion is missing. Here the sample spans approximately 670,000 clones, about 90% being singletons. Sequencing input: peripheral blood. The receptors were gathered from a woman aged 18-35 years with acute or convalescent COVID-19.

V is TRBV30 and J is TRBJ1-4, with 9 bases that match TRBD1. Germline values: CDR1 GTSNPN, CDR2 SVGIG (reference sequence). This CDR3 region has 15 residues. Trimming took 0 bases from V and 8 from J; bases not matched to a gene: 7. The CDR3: CAWSVLGQGSEKLFF. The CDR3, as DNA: TGTGCCTGGAGTGTACTGGGACAGGGATCGGAAAAACTGTTTTTT.

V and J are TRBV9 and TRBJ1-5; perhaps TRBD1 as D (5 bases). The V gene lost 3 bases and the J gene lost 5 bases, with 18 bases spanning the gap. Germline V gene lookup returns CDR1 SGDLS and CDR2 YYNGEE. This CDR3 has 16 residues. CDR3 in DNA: TGTGCCAGCAGCGCCCACGGGGGGGGAGCCGATCAGCCCCAGCATTTT. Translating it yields CASSAHGGGADQPQHF.

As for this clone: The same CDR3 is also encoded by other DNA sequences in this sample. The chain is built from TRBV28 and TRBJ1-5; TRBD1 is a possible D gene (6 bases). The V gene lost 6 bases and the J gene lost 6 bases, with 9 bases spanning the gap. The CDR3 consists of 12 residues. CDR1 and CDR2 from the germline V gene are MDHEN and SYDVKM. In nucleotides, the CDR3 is TGTGCCAGCAGCCAGGGGAGTCAGCCCCAGCATTTT. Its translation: CASSQGSQPQHF.

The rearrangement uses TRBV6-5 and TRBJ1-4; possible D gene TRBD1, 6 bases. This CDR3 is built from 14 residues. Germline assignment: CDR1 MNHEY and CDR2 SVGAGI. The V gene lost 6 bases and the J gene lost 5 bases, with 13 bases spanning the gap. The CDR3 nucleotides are TGTGCCAGCAGGCCGGGACACCAGAATGAAAAACTGTTTTTT. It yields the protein CASRPGHQNEKLFF.

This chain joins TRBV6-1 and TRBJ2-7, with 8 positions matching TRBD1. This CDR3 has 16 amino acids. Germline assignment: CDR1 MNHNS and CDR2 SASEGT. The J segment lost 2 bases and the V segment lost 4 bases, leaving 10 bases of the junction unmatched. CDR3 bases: TGTGCCAGCAGTGGCAGGACAGGGCGGGTAACCTACGAGCAGTACTTC. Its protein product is CASSGRTGRVTYEQYF.

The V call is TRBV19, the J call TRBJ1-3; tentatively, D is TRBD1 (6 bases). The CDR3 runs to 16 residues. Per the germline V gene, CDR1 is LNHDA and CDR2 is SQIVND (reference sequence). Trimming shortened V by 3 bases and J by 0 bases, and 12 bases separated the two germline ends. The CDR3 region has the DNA TGTGCCAGTAGTATGGTGGGGGCAAGCTCTGGAAACACCATATATTTT. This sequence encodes CASSMVGASSGNTIYF.

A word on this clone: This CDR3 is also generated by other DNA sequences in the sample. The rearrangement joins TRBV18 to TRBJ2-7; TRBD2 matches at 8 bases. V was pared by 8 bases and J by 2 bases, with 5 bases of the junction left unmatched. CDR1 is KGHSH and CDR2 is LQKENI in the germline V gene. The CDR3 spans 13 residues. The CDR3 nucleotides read TGTGCCAGCAGCCCGGGACTAGCCTACGAGCAGTACTTC. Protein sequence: CASSPGLAYEQYF.

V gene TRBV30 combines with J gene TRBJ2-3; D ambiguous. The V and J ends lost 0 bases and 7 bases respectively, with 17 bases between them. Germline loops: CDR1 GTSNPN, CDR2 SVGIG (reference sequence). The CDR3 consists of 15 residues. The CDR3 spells CAWSVTEFDVNTQYF. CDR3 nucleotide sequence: TGTGCCTGGAGTGTGACGGAGTTCGACGTTAATACGCAGTATTTT. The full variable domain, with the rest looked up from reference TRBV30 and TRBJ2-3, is SQTIHQWPATLVQPVGSPLSLECTVEGTSNPNLYWYRQAAGRGLQLLFYSVGIGQISSEVPQNLSASRPQDRQFILSSKKLLLSDSGFYLCAWSVTEFDVNTQYFGPGTRLTVL.

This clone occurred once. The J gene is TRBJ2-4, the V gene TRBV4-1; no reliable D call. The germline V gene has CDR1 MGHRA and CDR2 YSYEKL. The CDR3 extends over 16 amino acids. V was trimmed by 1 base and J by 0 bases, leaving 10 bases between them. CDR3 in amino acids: CASSQVFGLAKNIQYF. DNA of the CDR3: TGCGCCAGCAGCCAAGTTTTTGGCTTAGCCAAAAACATTCAGTACTTC.

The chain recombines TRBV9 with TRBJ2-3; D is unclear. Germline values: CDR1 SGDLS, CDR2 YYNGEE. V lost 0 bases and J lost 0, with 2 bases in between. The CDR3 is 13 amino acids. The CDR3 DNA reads TGTGCCAGCAGCGTAGTAAGCACAGATACGCAGTATTTT. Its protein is CASSVVSTDTQYF. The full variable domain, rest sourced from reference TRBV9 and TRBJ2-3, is DSGVTQTPKHLITATGQRVTLRCSPRSGDLSVYWYQQSLDQGLQFLIQYYNGEERAKGNILERFSAQQFPDLHSELNLSSLELGDSALYFCASSVVSTDTQYFGPGTRLTVL.

CDR3 residues: CASSYGQFSNQPQHF. CDR3 DNA: TGTGCCAGCAGCTACGGACAGTTTAGCAATCAGCCCCAGCATTTT. This chain connects TRBV2 to TRBJ1-5; D perhaps matches TRBD1 (6 bases). From germline, CDR1 is SNHLY and CDR2 FYNNEI. V lost 6 bases, J lost 0 bases, and 12 bases lay in between. There are 15 residues in the CDR3.

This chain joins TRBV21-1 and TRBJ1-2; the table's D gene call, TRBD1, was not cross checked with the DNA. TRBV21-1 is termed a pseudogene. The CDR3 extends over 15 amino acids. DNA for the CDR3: TGTGCCAGCAAAGGCAGACAGGGGGCCATCTATGGCTACACCTTC. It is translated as CASKGRQGAIYGYTF.

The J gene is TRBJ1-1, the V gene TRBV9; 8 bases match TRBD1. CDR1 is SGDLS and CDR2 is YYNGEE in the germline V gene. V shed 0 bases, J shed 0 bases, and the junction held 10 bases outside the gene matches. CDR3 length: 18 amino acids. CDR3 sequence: CASSVEDREVTMNTEAFF. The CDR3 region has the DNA TGTGCCAGCAGCGTAGAGGACAGGGAGGTTACAATGAACACTGAAGCTTTCTTT.

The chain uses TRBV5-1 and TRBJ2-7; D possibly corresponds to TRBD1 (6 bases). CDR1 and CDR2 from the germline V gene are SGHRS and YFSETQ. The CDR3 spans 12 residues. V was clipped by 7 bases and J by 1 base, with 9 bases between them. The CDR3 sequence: CASGRGSYEQYF. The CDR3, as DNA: TGCGCCAGCGGCAGGGGTTCCTACGAGCAGTACTTC.

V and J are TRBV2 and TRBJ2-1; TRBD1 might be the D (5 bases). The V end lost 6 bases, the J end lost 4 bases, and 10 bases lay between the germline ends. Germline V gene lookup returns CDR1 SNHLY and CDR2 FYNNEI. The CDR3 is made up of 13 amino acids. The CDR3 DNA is TGTGCCAGCAGCTACGACAGTTACAATGAGCAGTTCTTC. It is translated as CASSYDSYNEQFF.

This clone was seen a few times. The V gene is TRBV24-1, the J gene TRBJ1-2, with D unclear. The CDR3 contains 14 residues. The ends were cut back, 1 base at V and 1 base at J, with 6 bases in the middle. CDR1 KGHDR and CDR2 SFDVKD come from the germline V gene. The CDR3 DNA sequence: TGTGCCACCAGTGATTTTCGACTTAACTATGGCTACACCTTC. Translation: CATSDFRLNYGYTF.

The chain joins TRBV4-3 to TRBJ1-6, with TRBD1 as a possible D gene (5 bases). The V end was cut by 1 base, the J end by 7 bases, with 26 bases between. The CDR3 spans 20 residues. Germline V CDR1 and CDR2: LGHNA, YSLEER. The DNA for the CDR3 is TGCGCCAGCAGCCAAGTCCCCGTGGGACTGGGCTCCAGGTTAAATTCACCCCTCCACTTT. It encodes CASSQVPVGLGSRLNSPLHF.

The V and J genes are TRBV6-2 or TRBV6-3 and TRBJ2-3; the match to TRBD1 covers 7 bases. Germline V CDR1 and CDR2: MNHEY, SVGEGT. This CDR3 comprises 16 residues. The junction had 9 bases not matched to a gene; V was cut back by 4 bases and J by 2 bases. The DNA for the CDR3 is TGTGCCAGCAGTTTCCCCTACGACAGGGTCACAGATACGCAGTATTTT. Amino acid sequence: CASSFPYDRVTDTQYF.

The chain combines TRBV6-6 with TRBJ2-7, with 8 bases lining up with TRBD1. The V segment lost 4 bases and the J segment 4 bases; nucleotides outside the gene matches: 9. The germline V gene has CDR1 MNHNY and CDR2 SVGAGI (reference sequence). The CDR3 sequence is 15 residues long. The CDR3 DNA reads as TGTGCCAGCAGTTTTCTGTCAGGGGGCTTATACGAGCAGTACTTC. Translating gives CASSFLSGGLYEQYF.

The CDR3 loop reads CASSLSGGASYNEQFF. Written as DNA, the CDR3 is TGTGCCAGCAGCCTTAGCGGGGGGGCATCCTACAATGAGCAGTTCTTC. The chain carries TRBV9 and TRBJ2-1; 11 bases align to TRBD2. The V and J ends lost 4 bases and 1 base, in that order; junction bases with no gene match: 4. Germline values: CDR1 SGDLS, CDR2 YYNGEE. This CDR3 region has 16 residues.

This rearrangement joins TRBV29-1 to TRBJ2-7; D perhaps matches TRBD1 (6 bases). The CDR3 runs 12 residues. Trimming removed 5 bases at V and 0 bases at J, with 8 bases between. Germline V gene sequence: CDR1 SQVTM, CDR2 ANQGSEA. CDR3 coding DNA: TGCAGCGTTCGGACAGTCTCCTACGAGCAGTACTTC. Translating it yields CSVRTVSYEQYF.

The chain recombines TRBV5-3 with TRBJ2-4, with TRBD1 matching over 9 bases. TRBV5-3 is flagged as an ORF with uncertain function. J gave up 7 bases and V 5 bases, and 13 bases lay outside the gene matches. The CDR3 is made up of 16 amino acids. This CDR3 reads CARSLNIPGTGNIQYF. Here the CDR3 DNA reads TGTGCCAGAAGTTTAAACATACCGGGGACAGGGAACATTCAGTACTTC.

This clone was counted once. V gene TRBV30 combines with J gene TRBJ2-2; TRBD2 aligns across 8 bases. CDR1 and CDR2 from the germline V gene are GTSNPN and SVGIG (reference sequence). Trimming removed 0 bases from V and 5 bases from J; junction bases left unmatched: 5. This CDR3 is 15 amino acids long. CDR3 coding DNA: TGTGCCTGGAGTGTAAGGCGGGGGGAAACCGGGGAGCTGTTTTTT. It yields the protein CAWSVRRGETGELFF.

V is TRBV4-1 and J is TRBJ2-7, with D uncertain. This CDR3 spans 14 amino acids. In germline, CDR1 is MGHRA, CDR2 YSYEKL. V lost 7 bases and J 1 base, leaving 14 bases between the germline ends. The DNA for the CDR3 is TGCGCCAGCACCCCTGTACTAAAATCCTACGAGCAGTACTTC. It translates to CASTPVLKSYEQYF.

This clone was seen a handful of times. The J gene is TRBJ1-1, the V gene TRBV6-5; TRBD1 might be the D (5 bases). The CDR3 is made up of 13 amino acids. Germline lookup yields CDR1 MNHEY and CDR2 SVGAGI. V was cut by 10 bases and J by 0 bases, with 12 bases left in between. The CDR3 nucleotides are TGTGCCACCAAGGGGCACTTGAACACTGAAGCTTTCTTT. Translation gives CATKGHLNTEAFF.

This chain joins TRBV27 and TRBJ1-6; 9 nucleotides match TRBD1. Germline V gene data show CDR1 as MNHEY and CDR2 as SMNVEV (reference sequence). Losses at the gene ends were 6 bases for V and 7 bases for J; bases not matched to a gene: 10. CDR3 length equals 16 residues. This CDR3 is CASREQGAEGNSPLHF. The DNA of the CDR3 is TGTGCCAGCAGGGAACAGGGGGCAGAGGGGAATTCACCCCTCCACTTT.

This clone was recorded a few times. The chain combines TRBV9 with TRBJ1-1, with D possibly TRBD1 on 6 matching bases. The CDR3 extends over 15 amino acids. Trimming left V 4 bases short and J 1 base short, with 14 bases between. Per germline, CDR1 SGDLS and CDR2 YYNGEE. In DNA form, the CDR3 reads TGTGCCAGCAGCCCATGGGGGGGGCAGAACACTGAAGCTTTCTTT. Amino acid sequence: CASSPWGGQNTEAFF.

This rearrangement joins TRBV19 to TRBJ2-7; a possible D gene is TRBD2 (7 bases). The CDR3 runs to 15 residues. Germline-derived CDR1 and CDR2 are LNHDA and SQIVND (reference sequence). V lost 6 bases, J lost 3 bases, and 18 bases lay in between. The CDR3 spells CASSFSGGPYYEQYF. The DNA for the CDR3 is TGTGCCAGTAGCTTCTCGGGGGGCCCCTACTACGAGCAGTACTTC.

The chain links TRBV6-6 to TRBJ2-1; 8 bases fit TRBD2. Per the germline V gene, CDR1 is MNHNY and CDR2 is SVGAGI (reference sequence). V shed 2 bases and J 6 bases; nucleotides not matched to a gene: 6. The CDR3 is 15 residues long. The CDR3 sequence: CASSYPGTSGNEQFF. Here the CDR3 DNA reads TGTGCCAGCAGTTACCCCGGGACTAGTGGCAATGAGCAGTTCTTC.

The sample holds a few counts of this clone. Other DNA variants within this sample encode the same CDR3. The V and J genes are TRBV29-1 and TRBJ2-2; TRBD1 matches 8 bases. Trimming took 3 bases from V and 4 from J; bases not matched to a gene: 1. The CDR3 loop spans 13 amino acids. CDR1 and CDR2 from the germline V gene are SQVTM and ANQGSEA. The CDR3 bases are TGCAGCGTTGACAGGGGGCGCACCGGGGAGCTGTTTTTT. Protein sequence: CSVDRGRTGELFF.